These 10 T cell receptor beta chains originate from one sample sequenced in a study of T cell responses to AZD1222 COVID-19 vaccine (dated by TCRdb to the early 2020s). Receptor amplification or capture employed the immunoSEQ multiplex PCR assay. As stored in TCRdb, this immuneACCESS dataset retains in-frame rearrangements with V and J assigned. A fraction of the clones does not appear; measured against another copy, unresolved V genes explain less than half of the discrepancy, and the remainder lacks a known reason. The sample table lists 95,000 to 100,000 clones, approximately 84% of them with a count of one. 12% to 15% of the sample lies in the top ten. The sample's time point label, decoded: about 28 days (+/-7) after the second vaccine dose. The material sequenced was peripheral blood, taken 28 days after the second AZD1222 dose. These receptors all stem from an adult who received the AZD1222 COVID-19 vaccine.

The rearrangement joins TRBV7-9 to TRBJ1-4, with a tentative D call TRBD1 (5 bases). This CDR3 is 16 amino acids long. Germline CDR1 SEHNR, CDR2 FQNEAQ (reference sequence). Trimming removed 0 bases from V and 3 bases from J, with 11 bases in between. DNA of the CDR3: TGTGCCAGCAGCTTAGCGCCGAGGGGTCCTAATGAAAAACTGTTTTTT. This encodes CASSLAPRGPNEKLFF.

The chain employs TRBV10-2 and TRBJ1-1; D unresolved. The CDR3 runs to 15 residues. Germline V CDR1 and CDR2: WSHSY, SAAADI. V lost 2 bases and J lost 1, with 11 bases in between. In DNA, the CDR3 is TGCGCCAGCAGTGAGCCGCCCTTAGGGAACACTGAAGCTTTCTTT. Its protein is CASSEPPLGNTEAFF.

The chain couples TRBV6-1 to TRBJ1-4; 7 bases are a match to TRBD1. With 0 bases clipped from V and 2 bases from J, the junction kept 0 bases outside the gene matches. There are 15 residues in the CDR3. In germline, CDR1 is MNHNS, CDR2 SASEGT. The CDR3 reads CASSEATGTNEKLFF. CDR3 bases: TGTGCCAGCAGTGAAGCGACAGGGACTAATGAAAAACTGTTTTTT.

The DNA of the CDR3 is TGTGCCAGCAGCTTTAACGGGGACAACACTGAAGCTTTCTTT. The encoded protein is CASSFNGDNTEAFF. The rearrangement uses TRBV7-2 and TRBJ1-1, with TRBD1 as a possible D gene (5 bases). V lost 3 bases, J lost 2 bases, and 10 bases lay in between. The CDR3 contains 14 residues. The germline V gene has CDR1 SGHTA and CDR2 FQGNSA.

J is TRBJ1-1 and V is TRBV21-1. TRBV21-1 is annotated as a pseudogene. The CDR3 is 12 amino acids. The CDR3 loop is CASSGGCTEAFF. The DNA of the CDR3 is TGTGCCAGCAGCGGGGGATGTACTGAAGCTTTCTTT.

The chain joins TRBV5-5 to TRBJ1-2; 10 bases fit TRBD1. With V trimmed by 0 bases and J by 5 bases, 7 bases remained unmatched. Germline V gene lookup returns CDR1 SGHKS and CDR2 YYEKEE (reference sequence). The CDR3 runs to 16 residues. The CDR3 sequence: CASSLGLGQGPYGYTF. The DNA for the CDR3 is TGTGCCAGCAGCTTGGGCTTGGGACAGGGGCCGTATGGCTACACCTTC.

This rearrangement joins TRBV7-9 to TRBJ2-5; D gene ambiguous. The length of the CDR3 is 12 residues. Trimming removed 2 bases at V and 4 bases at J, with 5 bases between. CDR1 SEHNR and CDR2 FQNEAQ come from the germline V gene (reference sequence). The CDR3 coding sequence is TGTGCCAGCAGCTTAAACAGAGAGACCCAGTACTTC. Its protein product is CASSLNRETQYF. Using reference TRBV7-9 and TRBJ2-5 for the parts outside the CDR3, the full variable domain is DTGVSQNPRHKITKRGQNVTFRCDPISEHNRLYWYRQTLGQGPEFLTYFQNEAQLEKSRLLSDRFSAERPKGSFSTLEIQRTEQGDSAMYLCASSLNRETQYFGPGTRLLVL.

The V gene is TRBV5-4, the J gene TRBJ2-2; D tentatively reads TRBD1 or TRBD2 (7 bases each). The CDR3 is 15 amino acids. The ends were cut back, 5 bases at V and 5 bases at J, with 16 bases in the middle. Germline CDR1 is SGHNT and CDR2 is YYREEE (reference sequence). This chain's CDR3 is CASSPHRGGTGELFF. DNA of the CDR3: TGTGCCAGCAGTCCTCACAGGGGAGGGACCGGGGAGCTGTTTTTT. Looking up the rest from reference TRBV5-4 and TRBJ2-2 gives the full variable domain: ETGVTQSPTHLIKTRGQQVTLRCSSQSGHNTVSWYQQALGQGPQFIFQYYREEENGRGNFPPRFSGLQFPNYSSELNVNALELDDSALYLCASSPHRGGTGELFFGEGSRLTVL.

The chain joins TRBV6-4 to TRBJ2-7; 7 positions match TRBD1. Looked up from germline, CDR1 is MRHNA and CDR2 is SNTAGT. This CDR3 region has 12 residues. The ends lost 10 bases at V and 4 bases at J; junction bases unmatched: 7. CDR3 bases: TGTGCCACGGGACAGTATGCTTACGAGCAGTACTTC. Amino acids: CATGQYAYEQYF.

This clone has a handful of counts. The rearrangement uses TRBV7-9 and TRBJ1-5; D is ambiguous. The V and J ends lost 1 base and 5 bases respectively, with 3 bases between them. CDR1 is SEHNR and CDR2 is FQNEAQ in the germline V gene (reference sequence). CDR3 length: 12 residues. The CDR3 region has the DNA TGTGCCAGCAGCTTAGGAGATCAGCCCCAGCATTTT. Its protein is CASSLGDQPQHF.